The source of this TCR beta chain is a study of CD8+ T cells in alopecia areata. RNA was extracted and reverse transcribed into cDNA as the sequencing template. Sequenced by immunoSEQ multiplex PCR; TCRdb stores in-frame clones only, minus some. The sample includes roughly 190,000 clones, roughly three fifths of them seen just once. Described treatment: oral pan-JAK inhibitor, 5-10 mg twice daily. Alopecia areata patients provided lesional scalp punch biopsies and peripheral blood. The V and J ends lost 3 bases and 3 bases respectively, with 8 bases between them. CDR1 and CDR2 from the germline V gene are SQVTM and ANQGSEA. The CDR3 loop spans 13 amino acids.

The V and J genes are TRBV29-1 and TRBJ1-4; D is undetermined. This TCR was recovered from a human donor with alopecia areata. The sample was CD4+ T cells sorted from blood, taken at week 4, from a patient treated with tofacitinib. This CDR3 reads CSVEGWANEKLFF. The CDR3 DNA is TGCAGCGTTGAGGGGTGGGCTAATGAAAAACTGTTTTTT.